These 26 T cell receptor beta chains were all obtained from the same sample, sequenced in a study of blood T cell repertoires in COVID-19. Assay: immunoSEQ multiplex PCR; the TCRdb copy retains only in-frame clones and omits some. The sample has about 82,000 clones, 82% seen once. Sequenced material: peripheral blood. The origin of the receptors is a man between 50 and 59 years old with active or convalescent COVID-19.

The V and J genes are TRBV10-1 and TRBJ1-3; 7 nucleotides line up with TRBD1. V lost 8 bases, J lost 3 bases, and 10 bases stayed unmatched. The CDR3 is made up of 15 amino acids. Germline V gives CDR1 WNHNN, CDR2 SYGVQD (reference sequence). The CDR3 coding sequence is TGCGCCAGCCCTCTACAGGGGTTTCTTGGAAACACCATATATTTT. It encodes CASPLQGFLGNTIYF.

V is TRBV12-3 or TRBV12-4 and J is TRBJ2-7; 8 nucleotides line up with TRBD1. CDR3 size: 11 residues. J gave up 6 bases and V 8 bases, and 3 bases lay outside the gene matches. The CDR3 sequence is CASRDRGEQYF. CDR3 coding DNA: TGTGCCAGCCGAGACAGGGGCGAGCAGTACTTC.

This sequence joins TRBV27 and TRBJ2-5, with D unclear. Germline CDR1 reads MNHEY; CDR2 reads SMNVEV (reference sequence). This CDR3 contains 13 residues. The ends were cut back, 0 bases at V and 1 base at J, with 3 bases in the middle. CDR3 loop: CASSLSAQETQYF. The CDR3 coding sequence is TGTGCCAGCAGTTTATCGGCCCAAGAGACCCAGTACTTC.

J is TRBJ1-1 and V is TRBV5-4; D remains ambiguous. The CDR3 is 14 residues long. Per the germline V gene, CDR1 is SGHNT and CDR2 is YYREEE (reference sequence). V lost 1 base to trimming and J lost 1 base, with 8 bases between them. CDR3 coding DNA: TGTGCCAGCAGCTTGTTCGGGGAGAACACTGAAGCTTTCTTT. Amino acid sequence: CASSLFGENTEAFF.

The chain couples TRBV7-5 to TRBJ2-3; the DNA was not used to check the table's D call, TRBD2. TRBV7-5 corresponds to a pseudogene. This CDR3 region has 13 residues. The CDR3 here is CVRSLPRTDTQYF. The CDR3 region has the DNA TGTGTCAGAAGCCTCCCTAGAACAGATACGCAGTATTTT.

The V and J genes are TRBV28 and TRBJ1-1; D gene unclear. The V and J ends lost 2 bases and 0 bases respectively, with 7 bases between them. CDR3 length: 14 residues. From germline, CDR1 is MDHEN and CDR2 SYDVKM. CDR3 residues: CASSLVTLNTEAFF. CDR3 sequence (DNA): TGTGCCAGCAGTTTAGTGACACTGAACACTGAAGCTTTCTTT.

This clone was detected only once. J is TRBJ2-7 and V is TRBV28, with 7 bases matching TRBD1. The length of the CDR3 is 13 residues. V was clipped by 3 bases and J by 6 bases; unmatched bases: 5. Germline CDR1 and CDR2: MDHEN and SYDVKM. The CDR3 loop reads CASSFQGGGEQYV. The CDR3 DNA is TGTGCCAGCAGTTTTCAAGGGGGCGGCGAGCAGTACGTC.

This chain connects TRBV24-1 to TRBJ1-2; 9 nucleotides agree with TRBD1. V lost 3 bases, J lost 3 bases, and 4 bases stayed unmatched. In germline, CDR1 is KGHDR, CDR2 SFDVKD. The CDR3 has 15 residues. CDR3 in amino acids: CATSDPRQGDYGYTF. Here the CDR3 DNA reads TGTGCCACCAGTGATCCCCGACAGGGGGACTATGGCTACACCTTC.

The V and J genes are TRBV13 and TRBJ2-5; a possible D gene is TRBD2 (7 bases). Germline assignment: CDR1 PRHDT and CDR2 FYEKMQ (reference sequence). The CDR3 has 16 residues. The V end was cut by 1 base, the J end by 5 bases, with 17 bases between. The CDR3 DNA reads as TGTGCCAGCAGCTTAGCGGGGGGCGGTTCCTCGGAGACCCAGTACTTC. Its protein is CASSLAGGGSSETQYF.

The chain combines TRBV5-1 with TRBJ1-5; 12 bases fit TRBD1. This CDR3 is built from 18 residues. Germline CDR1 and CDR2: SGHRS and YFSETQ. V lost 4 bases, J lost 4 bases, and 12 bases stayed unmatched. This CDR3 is CASSDLRDRGLGNQPQHF. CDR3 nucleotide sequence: TGCGCCAGCAGCGACCTTCGGGACAGGGGGCTGGGGAATCAGCCCCAGCATTTT.

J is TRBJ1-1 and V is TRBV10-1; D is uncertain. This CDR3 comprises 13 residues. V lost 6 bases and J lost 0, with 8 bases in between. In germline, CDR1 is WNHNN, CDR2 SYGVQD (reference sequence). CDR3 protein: CASSLDLNTEAFF. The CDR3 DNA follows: TGCGCCAGCAGCCTGGACTTGAACACTGAAGCTTTCTTT.

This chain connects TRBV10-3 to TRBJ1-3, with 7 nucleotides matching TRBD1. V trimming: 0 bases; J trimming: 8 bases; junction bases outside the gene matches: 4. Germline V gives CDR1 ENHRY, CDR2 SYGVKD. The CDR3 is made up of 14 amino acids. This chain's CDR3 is CAISESGQQDTIYF. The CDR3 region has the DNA TGTGCCATCAGTGAGTCGGGACAGCAGGACACCATATATTTT.

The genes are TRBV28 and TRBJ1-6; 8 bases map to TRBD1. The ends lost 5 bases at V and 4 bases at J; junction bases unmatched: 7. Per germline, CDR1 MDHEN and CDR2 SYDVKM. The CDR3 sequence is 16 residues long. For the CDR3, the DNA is TGTGCCAGCAGTCCCACGCAGGGGGCGTATAATTCACCCCTCCACTTT. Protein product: CASSPTQGAYNSPLHF. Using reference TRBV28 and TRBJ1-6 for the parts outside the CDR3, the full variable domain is DVKVTQSSRYLVKRTGEKVFLECVQDMDHENMFWYRQDPGLGLRLIYFSYDVKMKEKGDIPEGYSVSREKKERFSLILESASTNQTSMYLCASSPTQGAYNSPLHFGNGTRLTVT.

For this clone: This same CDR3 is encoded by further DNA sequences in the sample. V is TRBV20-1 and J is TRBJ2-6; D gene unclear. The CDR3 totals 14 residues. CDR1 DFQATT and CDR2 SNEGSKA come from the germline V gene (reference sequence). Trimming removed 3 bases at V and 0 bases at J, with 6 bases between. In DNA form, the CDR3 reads TGCAGTGCTAGTTCTGTCTCTGGGGCCAACGTCCTGACTTTC. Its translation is CSASSVSGANVLTF.

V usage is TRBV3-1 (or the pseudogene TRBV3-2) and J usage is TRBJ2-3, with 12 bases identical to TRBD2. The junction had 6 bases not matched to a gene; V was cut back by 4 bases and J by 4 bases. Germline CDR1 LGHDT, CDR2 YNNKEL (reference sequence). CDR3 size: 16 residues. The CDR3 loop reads CASSLSSGGAADTQYF. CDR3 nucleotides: TGTGCCAGCAGCCTCTCTAGCGGGGGGGCCGCAGATACGCAGTATTTT.

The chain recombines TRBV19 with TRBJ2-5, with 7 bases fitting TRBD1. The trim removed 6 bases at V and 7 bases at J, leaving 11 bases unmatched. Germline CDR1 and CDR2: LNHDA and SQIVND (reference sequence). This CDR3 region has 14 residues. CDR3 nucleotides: TGTGCCAGTAGAAATACAGGGGAGTCCTGGACCCAGTACTTC. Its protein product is CASRNTGESWTQYF.

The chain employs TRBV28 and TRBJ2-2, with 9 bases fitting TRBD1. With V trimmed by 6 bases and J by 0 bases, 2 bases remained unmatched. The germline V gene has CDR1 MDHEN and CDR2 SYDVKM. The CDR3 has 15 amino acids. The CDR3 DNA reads TGTGCCAGCAGGACAGGGGGATCGAACACCGGGGAGCTGTTTTTT. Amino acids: CASRTGGSNTGELFF.

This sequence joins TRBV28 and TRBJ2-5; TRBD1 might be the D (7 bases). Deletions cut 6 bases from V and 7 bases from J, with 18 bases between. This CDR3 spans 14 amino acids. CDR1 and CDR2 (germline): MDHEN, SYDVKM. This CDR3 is CASRAGGTGGTQYF. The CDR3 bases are TGTGCCAGCAGGGCAGGGGGGACCGGCGGGACCCAGTACTTC.

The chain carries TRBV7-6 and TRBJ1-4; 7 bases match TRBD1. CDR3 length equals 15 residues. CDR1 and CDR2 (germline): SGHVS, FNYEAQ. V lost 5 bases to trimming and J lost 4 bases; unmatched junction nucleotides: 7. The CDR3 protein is CASSPRTGDNEKLFF. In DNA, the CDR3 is TGTGCCAGCAGCCCCCGGACAGGTGATAATGAAAAACTGTTTTTT.

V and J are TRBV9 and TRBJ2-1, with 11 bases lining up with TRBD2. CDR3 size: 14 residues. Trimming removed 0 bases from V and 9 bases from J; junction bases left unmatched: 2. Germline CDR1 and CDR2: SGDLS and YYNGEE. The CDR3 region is CASSVVLAGGEQFF. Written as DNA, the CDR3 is TGTGCCAGCAGCGTAGTGCTAGCGGGGGGTGAGCAGTTCTTC.

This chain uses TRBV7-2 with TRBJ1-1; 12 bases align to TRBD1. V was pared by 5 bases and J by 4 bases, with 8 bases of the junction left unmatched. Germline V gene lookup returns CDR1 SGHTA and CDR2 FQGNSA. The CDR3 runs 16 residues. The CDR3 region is CASSPGTGGLGTEAFF. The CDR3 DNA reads TGTGCCAGCAGCCCTGGGACAGGGGGCTTAGGCACTGAAGCTTTCTTT. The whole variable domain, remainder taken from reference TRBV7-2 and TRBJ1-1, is GAGVSQSPSNKVTEKGKDVELRCDPISGHTALYWYRQSLGQGLEFLIYFQGNSAPDKSGLPSDRFSAERTGGSVSTLTIQRTQQEDSAVYLCASSPGTGGLGTEAFFGQGTRLTVV.

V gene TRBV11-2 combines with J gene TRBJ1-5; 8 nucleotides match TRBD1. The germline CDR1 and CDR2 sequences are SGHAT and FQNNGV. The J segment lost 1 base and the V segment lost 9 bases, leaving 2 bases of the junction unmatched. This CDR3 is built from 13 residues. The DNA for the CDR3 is TGTGCCAGTGGGACAGGAAGCAATCAGCCCCAGCATTTT. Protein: CASGTGSNQPQHF.

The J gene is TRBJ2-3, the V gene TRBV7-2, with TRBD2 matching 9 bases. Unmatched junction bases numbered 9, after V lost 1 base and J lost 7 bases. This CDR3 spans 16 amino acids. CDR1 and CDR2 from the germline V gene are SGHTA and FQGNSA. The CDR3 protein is CASSLDSSGASYTQYF. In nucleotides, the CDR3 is TGTGCCAGCAGCTTAGACTCTAGCGGGGCTTCTTATACGCAGTATTTT. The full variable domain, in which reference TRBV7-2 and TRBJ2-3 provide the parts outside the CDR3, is GAGVSQSPSNKVTEKGKDVELRCDPISGHTALYWYRQSLGQGLEFLIYFQGNSAPDKSGLPSDRFSAERTGGSVSTLTIQRTQQEDSAVYLCASSLDSSGASYTQYFGPGTRLTVL.

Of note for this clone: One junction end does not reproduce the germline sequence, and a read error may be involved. CDR3 DNA sequence: TGTGCCAGCAGCCACGATGGGGGGTCCACCCGGGAGCTGTTTTTT. Translated, it gives CASSHDGGSTRELFF. The V and J genes are TRBV9 and TRBJ2-2; D possibly corresponds to TRBD2 (6 bases). The CDR3 length is 15 residues. Germline V gives CDR1 SGDLS, CDR2 YYNGEE.

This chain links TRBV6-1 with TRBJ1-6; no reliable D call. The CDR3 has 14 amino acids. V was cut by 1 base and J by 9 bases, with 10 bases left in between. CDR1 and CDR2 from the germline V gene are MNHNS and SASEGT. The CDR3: CASSEEWSLSPLHF. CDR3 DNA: TGTGCCAGCAGTGAAGAGTGGAGTCTTTCACCCCTCCACTTT.

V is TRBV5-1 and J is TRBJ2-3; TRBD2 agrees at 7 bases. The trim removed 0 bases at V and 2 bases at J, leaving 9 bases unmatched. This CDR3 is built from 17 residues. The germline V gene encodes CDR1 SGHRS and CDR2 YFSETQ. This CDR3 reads CASSLAPAGSSTDTQYF. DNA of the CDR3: TGCGCCAGCAGCTTGGCCCCAGCGGGGTCCTCCACAGATACGCAGTATTTT.